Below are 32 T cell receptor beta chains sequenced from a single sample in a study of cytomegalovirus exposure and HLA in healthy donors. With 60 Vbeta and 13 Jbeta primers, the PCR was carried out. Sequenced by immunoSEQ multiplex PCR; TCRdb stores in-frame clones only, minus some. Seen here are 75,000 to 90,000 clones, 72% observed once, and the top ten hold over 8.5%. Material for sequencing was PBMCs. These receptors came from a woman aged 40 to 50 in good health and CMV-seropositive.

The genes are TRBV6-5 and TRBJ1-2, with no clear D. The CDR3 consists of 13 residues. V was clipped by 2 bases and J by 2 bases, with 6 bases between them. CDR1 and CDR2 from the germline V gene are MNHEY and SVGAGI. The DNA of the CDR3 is TGTGCCAGCAGTTACGACATAAACTATGGCTACACCTTC. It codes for CASSYDINYGYTF.

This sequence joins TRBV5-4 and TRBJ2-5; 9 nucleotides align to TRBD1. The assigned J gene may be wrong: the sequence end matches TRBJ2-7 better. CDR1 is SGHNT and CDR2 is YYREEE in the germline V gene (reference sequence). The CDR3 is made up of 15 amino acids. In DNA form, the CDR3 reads TGTGCCAGCAGCTTGGTGGACAGGGGTACCGACGAGCAGTACTTC. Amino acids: CASSLVDRGTDEQYF.

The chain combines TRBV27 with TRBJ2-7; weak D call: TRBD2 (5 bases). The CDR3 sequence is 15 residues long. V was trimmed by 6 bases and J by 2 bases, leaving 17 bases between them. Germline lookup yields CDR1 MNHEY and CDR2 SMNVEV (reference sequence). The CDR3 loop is CASRPFGERAYEQYF. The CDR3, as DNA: TGTGCCAGCAGACCATTCGGCGAGAGGGCCTACGAGCAGTACTTC.

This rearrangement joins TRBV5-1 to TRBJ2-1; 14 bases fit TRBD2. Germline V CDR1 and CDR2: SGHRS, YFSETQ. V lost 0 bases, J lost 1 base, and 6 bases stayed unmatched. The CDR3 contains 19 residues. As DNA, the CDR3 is TGCGCCAGCAGCTTGGGACTGACTAGCGGGGGGGGATCCTACAATGAGCAGTTCTTC. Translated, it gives CASSLGLTSGGGSYNEQFF.

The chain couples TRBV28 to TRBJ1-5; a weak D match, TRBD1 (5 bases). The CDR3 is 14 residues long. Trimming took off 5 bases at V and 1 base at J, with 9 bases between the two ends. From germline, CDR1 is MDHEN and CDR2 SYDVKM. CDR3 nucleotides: TGTGCCAGCAGTGGGGGAGGGAGCAATCAGCCCCAGCATTTT. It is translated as CASSGGGSNQPQHF.

In nucleotides, the CDR3 is TGTGCCAGCAGCTTAACAGGGGACCTTGAAGCTTTCTTT. Protein sequence: CASSLTGDLEAFF. The chain uses TRBV7-2 and TRBJ1-1; 7 nucleotides align to TRBD1. This CDR3 is built from 13 residues. Germline lookup yields CDR1 SGHTA and CDR2 FQGNSA. Germline trimming cut 2 bases from V and 7 bases from J; bases unmatched to any gene: 4.

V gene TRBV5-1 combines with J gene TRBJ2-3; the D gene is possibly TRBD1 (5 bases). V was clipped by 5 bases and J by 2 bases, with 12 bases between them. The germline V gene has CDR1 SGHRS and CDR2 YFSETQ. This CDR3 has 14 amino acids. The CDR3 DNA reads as TGCGCCAGCAGTACGGCAGGGTACACAGATACGCAGTATTTT. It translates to CASSTAGYTDTQYF.

Here the CDR3 DNA reads TGTGCCAGCAGTTTCGAGGGAAATTCACCCCTCCACTTT. It codes for CASSFEGNSPLHF. The gene calls are TRBV6-6 and TRBJ1-6; D remains ambiguous. Germline CDR1 is MNHNY and CDR2 is SVGAGI (reference sequence). This CDR3 is 13 amino acids long. V dropped 4 bases and J dropped 7 bases, with 8 bases sitting between them.

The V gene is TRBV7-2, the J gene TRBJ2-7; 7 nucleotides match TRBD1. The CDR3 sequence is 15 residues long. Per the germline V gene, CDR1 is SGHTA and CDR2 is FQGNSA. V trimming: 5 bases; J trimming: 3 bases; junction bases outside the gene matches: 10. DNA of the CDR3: TGTGCCAGCAGCCCGGACAGGACCCTCTTCTACGAGCAGTACTTC. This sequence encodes CASSPDRTLFYEQYF.

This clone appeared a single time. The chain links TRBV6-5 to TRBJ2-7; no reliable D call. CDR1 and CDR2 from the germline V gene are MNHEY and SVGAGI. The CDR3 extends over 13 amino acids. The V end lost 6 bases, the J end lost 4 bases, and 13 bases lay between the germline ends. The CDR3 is CASSLLGAYEQYF. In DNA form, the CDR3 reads TGTGCCAGCAGCCTACTTGGTGCATACGAGCAGTACTTC.

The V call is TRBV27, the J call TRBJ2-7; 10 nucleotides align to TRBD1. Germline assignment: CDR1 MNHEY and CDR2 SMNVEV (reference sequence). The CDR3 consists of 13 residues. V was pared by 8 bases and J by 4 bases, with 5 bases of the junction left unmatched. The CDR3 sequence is CASWTGGGYEQYF. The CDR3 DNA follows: TGTGCCAGCTGGACAGGGGGTGGGTACGAGCAGTACTTC.

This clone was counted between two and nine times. DNA for the CDR3: TGTGCCAGCAGCTCCCCCTCTTTGGGACAGGGACACAATGAGCAGTTCTTC. Protein: CASSSPSLGQGHNEQFF. The chain links TRBV11-3 to TRBJ2-1; 9 bases align to TRBD1. The CDR3 sequence is 17 residues long. The ends lost 4 bases at V and 5 bases at J; junction bases unmatched: 12. Germline assignment: CDR1 SGHNT and CDR2 YENEEA.

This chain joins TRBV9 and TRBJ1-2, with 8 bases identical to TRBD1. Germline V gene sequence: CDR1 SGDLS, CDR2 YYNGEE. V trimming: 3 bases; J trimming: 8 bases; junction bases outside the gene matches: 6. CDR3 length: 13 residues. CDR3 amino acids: CASSDGTGYGYTF. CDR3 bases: TGTGCCAGCAGCGATGGGACAGGCTACGGCTACACCTTC. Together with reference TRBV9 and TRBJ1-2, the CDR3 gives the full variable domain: DSGVTQTPKHLITATGQRVTLRCSPRSGDLSVYWYQQSLDQGLQFLIQYYNGEERAKGNILERFSAQQFPDLHSELNLSSLELGDSALYFCASSDGTGYGYTFGSGTRLTVV.

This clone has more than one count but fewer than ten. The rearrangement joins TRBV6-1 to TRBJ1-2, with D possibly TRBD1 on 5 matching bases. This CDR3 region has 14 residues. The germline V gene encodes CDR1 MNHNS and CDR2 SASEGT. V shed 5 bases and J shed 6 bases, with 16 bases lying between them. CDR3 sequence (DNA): TGTGCCAGCAGTCGTCAGGGAGGTGGAAATGGCTACACCTTC. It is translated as CASSRQGGGNGYTF.

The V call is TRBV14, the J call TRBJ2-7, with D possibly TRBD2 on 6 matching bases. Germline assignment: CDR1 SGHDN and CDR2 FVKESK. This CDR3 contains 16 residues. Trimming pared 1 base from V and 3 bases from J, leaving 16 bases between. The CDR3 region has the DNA TGTGCCAGCAGCCAAGCCAGCGGGCTCCCGGACTACGAGCAGTACTTC. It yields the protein CASSQASGLPDYEQYF.

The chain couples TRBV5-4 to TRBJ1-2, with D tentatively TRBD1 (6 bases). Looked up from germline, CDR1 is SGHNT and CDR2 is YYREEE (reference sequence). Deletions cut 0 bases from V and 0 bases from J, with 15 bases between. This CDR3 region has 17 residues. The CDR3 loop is CASSLASGTSSNYGYTF. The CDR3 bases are TGTGCCAGCAGCTTGGCCTCCGGGACAAGTTCTAACTATGGCTACACCTTC.

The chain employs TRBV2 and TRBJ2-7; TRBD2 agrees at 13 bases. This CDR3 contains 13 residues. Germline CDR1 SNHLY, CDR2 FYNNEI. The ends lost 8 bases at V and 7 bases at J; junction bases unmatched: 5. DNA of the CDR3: TGTGCCAGCGGGACTAGCGGGAATTGGGAGCAGTACTTC. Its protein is CASGTSGNWEQYF.

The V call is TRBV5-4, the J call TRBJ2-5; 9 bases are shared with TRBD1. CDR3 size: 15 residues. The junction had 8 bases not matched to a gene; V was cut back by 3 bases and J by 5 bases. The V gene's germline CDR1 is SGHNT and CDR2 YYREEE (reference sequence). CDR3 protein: CASSWKDRGGETQYF. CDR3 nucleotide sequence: TGTGCCAGCAGCTGGAAGGACAGGGGTGGGGAGACCCAGTACTTC.

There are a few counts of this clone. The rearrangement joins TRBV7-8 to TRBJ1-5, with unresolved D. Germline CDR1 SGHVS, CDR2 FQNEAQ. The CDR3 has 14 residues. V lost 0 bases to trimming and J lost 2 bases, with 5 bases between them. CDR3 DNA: TGTGCCAGCAGCTTAGCTCAGGGCAATCAGCCCCAGCATTTT. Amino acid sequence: CASSLAQGNQPQHF.

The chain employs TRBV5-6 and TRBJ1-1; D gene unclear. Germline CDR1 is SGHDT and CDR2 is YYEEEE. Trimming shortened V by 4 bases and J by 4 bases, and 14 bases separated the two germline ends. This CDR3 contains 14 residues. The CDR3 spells CASSAPPLPTEAFF. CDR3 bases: TGTGCCAGCAGCGCCCCGCCACTCCCCACTGAAGCTTTCTTT.

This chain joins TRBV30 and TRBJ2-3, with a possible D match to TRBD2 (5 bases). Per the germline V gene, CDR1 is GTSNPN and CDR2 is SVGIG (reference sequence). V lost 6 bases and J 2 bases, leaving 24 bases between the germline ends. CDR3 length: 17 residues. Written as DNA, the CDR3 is TGTGCCTGCCAACTAAGAGGGCCTCTAATCTTCACAGATACGCAGTATTTT. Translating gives CACQLRGPLIFTDTQYF.

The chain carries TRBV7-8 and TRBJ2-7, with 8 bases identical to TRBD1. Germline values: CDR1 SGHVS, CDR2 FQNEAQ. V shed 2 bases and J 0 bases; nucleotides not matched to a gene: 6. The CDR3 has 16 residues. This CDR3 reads CASSLQGASSSYEQYF. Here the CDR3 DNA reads TGTGCCAGCAGCTTACAGGGGGCCTCGAGCTCCTACGAGCAGTACTTC.

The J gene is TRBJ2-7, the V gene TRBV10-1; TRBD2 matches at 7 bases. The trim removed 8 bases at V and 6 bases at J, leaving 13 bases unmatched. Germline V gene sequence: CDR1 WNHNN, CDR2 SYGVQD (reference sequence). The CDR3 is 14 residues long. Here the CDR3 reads CASREDPDRGEQYF. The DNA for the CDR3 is TGCGCCAGCCGGGAGGACCCAGATAGGGGCGAGCAGTACTTC.

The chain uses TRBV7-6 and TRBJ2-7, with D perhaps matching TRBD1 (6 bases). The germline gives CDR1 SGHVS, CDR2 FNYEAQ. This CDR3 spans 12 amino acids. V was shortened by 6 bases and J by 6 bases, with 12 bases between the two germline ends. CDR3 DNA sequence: TGTGCCAGCAGGCCCCGGACAGTCGAGCAGTACTTC. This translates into CASRPRTVEQYF.

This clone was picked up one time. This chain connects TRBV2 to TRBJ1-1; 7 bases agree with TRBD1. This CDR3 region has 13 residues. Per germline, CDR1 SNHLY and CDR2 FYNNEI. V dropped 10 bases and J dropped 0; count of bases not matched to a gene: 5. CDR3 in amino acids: CATRDRLNTEAFF. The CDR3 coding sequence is TGTGCCACCAGGGACAGACTGAACACTGAAGCTTTCTTT.

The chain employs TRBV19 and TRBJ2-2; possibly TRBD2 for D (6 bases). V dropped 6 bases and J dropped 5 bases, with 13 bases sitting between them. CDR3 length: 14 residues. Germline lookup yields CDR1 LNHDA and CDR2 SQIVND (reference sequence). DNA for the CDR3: TGTGCCAGTAGCCTATTACTAGCAACCGGGGAGCTGTTTTTT. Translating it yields CASSLLLATGELFF.

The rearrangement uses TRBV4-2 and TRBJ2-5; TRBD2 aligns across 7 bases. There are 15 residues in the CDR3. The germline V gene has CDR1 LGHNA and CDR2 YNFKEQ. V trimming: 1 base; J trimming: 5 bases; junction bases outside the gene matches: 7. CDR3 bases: TGTGCCAGCAGCCAAGGAGGCGGGAGTGAGGAGACCCAGTACTTC. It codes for CASSQGGGSEETQYF.

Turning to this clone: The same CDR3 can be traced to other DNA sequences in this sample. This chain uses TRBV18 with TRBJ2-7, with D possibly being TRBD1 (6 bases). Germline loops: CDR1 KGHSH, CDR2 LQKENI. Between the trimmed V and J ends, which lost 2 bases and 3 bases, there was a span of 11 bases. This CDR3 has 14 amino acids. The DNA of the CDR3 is TGTGCCAGCTCACCAGGACAGCCAAACTACGAGCAGTACTTC. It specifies CASSPGQPNYEQYF.

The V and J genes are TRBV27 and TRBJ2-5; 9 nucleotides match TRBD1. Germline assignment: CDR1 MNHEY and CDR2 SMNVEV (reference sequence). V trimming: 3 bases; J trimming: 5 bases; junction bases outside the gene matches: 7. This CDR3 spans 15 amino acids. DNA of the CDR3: TGTGCCAGCAGTTTTGGACAGGGGATAGGGGAGACCCAGTACTTC. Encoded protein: CASSFGQGIGETQYF.

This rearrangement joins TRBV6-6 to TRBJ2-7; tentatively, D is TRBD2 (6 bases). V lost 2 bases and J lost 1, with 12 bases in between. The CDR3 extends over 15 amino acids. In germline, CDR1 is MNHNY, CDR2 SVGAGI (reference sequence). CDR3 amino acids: CASSYRRDNSYEQYF. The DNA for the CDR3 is TGTGCCAGCAGTTACCGGAGGGATAATTCCTACGAGCAGTACTTC.

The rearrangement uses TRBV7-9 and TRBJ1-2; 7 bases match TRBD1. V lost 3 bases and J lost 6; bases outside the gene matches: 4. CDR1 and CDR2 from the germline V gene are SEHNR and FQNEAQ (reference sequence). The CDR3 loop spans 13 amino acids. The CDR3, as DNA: TGTGCCAGCAGCTTGGACAGGCTGGATGGCTACACCTTC. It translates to CASSLDRLDGYTF.

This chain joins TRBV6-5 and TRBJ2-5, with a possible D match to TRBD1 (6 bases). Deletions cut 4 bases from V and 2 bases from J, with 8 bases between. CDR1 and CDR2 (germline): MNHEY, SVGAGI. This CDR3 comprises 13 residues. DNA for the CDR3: TGTGCCAGCAGTTCCACAGGGCAAGAGACCCAGTACTTC. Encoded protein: CASSSTGQETQYF.